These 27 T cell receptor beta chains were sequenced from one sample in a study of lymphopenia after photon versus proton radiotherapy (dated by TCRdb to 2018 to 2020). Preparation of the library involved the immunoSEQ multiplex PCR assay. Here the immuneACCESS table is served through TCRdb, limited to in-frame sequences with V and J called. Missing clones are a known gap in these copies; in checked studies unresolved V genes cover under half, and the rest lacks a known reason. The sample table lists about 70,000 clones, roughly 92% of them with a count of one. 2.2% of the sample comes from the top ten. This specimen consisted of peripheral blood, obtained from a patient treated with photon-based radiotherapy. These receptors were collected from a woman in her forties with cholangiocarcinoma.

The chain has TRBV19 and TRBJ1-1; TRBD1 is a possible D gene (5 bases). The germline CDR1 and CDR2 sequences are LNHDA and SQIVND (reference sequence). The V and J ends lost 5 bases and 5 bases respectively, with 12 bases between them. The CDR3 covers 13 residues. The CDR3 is CASSARGETEAFF. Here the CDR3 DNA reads TGTGCCAGTAGTGCCCGGGGGGAAACTGAAGCTTTCTTT.

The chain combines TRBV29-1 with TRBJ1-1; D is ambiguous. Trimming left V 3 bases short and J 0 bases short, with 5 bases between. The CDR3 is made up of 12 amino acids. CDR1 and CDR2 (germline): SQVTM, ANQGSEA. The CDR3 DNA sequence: TGCAGCGTTGAGCCCATGAACACTGAAGCTTTCTTT. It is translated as CSVEPMNTEAFF.

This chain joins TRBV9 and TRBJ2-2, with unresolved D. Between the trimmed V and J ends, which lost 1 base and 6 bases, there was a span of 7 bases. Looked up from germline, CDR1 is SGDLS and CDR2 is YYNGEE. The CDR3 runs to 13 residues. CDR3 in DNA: TGTGCCAGCAGCGTACCACGGCCCGGGGAGCTGTTTTTT. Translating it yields CASSVPRPGELFF. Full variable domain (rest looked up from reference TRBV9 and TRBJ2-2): DSGVTQTPKHLITATGQRVTLRCSPRSGDLSVYWYQQSLDQGLQFLIQYYNGEERAKGNILERFSAQQFPDLHSELNLSSLELGDSALYFCASSVPRPGELFFGEGSRLTVL.

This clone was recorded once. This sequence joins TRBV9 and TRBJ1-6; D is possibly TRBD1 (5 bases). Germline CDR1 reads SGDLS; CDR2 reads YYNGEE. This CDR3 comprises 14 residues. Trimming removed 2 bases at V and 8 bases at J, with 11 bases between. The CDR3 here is CASSVGLEDSPLHF. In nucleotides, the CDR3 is TGTGCCAGCAGCGTGGGACTTGAGGATTCACCCCTCCACTTT.

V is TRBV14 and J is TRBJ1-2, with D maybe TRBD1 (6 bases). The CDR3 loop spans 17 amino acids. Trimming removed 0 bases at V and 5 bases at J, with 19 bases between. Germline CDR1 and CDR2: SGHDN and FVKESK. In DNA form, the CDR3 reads TGTGCCAGCAGCCAAGAAGCACAGGGTCGCACCGGTTATGGCTACACCTTC. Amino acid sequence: CASSQEAQGRTGYGYTF. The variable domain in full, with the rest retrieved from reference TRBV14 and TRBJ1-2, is EAGVTQFPSHSVIEKGQTVTLRCDPISGHDNLYWYRRVMGKEIKFLLHFVKESKQDESGMPNNRFLAERTGGTYSTLKVQPAELEDSGVYFCASSQEAQGRTGYGYTFGSGTRLTVV.

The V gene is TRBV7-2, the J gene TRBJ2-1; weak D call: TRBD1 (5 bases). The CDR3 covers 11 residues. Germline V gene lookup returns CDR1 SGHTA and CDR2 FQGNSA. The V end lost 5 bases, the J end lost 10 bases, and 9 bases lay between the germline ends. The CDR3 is CASSLQGEQFF. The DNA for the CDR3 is TGTGCCAGCAGCCTCCAGGGCGAGCAGTTCTTC.

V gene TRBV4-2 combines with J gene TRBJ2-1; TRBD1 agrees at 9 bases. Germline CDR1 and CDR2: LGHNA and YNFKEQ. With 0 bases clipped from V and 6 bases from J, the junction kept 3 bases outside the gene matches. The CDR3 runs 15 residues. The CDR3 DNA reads TGTGCCAGCAGCCAAGACGGACAGGGGATCAATGAGCAGTTCTTC. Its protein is CASSQDGQGINEQFF.

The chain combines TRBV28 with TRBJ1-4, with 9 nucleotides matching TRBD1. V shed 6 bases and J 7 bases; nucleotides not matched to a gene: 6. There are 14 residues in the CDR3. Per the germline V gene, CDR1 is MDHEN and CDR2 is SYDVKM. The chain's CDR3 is CASRAPDRGEKLFF. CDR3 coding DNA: TGTGCCAGCAGAGCGCCGGACAGGGGTGAAAAACTGTTTTTT.

CDR3 region: CAGDEVVGQPQHF. DNA of the CDR3: TGTGCCGGCGACGAGGTAGTAGGTCAGCCCCAGCATTTT. V gene TRBV30 combines with J gene TRBJ1-5; D ambiguous. CDR1 is GTSNPN and CDR2 is SVGIG in the germline V gene (reference sequence). Trimming cost V 8 bases and J 6 bases, with 17 bases left between them. This CDR3 has 13 residues. The full variable domain, in which reference TRBV30 and TRBJ1-5 provide the parts outside the CDR3, is SQTIHQWPATLVQPVGSPLSLECTVEGTSNPNLYWYRQAAGRGLQLLFYSVGIGQISSEVPQNLSASRPQDRQFILSSKKLLLSDSGFYLCAGDEVVGQPQHFGDGTRLSIL.

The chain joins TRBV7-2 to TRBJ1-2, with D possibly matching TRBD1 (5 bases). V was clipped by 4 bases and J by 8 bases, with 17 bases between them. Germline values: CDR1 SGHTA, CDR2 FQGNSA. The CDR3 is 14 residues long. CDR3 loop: CASSSVAGEGGYTF. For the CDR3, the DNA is TGTGCCAGCAGCTCCGTCGCAGGAGAGGGGGGCTACACCTTC.

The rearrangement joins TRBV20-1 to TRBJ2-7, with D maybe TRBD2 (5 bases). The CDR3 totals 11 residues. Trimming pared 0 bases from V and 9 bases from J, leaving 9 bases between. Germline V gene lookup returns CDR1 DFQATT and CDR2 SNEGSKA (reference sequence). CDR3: CSARDAGRQYF. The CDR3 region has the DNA TGCAGTGCTAGAGATGCGGGTAGGCAGTACTTC.

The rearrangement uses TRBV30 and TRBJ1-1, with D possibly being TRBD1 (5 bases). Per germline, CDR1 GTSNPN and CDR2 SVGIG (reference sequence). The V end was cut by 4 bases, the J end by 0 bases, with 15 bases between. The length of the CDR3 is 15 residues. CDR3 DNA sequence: TGTGCCTGGACCCCAGAGGCAGGGATGAACACTGAAGCTTTCTTT. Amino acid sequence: CAWTPEAGMNTEAFF.

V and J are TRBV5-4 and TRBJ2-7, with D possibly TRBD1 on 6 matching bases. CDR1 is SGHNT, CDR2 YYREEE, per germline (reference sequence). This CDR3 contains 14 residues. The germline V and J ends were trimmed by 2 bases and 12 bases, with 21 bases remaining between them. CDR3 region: CASSLGTGPTGSYF. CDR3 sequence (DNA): TGTGCCAGCAGCTTAGGTACAGGGCCCACAGGGTCGTACTTC.

CDR3 DNA sequence: TGTGCCAGCAGCTTCTTTTTGGGAGGGCAGGTGAACACCGGGGAGCTGTTTTTT. Its protein product is CASSFFLGGQVNTGELFF. J is TRBJ2-2 and V is TRBV5-6, with 7 bases that match TRBD2. With 2 bases clipped from V and 1 base from J, the junction kept 11 bases outside the gene matches. The germline CDR1 and CDR2 sequences are SGHDT and YYEEEE. This CDR3 has 18 residues.

The CDR3 nucleotides are TGTGCCAGCAGCTTTATCGGGGACGGCTACACCTTC. Translating gives CASSFIGDGYTF. The chain employs TRBV5-6 and TRBJ1-2; a weak D match, TRBD1 (5 bases). Germline V lookup: CDR1 SGHDT, CDR2 YYEEEE. The V gene lost 2 bases and the J gene lost 8 bases, with 10 bases spanning the gap. The CDR3 contains 12 residues.

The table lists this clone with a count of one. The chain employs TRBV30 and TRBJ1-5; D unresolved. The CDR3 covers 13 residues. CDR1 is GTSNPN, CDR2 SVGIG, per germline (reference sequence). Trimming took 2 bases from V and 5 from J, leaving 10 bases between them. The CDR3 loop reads CAWSPPAYQPQHF. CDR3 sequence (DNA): TGTGCCTGGAGTCCTCCGGCCTATCAGCCCCAGCATTTT.

The CDR3 DNA reads TGTGCCAGCAGCTTAGAGGGCAGGGGAGGACATGGCTACACCTTC. Its translation: CASSLEGRGGHGYTF. The genes are TRBV13 and TRBJ1-2; a weak D match, TRBD1 (6 bases). This CDR3 has 15 amino acids. CDR1 and CDR2 from the germline V gene are PRHDT and FYEKMQ (reference sequence). Trimming removed 1 base from V and 6 bases from J, with 15 bases in between.

In nucleotides, the CDR3 is TGTGCCAGCTCACCCTGGGACTACTGGGGCTATGGCTACACCTTC. Translating it yields CASSPWDYWGYGYTF. V is TRBV18 and J is TRBJ1-2; perhaps TRBD1 as D (5 bases). V lost 3 bases and J lost 4, with 15 bases in between. This CDR3 has 15 amino acids. Germline V CDR1 and CDR2: KGHSH, LQKENI.

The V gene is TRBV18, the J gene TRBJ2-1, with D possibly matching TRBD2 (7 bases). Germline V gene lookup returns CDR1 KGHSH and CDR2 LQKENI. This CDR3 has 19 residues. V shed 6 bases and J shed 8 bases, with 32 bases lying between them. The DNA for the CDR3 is TGTGCCAGCTCCCCGGCGGCCGGTTTGGGGGGGCCAAGTATCGATGAGCAGTTCTTC. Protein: CASSPAAGLGGPSIDEQFF.

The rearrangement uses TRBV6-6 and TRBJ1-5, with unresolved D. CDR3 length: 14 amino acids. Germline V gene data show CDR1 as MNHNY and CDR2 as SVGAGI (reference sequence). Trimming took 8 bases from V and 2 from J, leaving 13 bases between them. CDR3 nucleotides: TGTGCCAGCGGACGGAGGGAGGGCAATCAGCCCCAGCATTTT. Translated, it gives CASGRREGNQPQHF.

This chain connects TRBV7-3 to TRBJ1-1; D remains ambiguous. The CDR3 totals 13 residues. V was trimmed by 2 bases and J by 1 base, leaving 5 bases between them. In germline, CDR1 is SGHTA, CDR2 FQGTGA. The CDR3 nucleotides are TGTGCCAGCAGCTTAGGAGAGAACACTGAAGCTTTCTTT. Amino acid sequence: CASSLGENTEAFF.

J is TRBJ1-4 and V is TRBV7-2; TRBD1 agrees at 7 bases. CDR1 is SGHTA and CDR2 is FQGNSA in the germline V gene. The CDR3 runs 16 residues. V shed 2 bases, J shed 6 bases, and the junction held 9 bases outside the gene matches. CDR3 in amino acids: CASSLRGTAPHEKLFF. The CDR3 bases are TGTGCCAGCAGCTTACGAGGGACAGCTCCTCATGAAAAACTGTTTTTT.

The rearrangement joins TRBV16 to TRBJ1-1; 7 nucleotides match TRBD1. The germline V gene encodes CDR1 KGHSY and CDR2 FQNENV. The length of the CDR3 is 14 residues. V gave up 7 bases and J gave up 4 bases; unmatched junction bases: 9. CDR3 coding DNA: TGTGCCAGCACCACGACAGGGATGGGCACTGAAGCTTTCTTT. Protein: CASTTTGMGTEAFF.

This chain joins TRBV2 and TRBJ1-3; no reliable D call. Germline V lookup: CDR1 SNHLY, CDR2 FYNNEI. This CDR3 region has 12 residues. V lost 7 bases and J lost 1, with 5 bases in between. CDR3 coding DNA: TGTGCCAGCATTCCTTCTGGAAACACCATATATTTT. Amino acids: CASIPSGNTIYF. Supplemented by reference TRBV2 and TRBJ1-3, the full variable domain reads EPEVTQTPSHQVTQMGQEVILRCVPISNHLYFYWYRQILGQKVEFLVSFYNNEISEKSEIFDDQFSVERPDGSNFTLKIRSTKLEDSAMYFCASIPSGNTIYFGEGSWLTVV.

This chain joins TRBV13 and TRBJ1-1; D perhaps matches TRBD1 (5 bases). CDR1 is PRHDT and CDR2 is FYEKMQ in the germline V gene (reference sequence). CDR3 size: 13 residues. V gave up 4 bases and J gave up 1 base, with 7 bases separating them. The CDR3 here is CASSSQGNTEAFF. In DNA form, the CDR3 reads TGTGCCAGCAGCTCTCAGGGGAACACTGAAGCTTTCTTT.

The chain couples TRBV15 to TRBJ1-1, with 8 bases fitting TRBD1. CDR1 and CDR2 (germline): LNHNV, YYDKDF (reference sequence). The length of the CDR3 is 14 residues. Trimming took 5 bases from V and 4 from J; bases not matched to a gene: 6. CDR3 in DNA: TGTGCCACCAGCGTCGACAGGGGAGGCACTGAAGCTTTCTTT. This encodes CATSVDRGGTEAFF.

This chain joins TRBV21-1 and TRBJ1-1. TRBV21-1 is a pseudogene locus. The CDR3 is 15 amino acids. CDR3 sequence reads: CASSKAVAENTEAFF. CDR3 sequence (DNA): TGTGCCAGCAGCAAAGCTGTCGCGGAAAACACTGAAGCTTTCTTT.